The 7 T cell receptor beta chains in this list originate from one sample, sequenced in a study of T cells in Graves' hyperthyroidism and ophthalmopathy. The TCR beta CDR3 regions underwent amplification using RNA transcripts as the source. The HTBI set primed first-round TCR CDR3 RT-PCR. Each CDR3 protein gets one entry after TCRdb re-called the multiplex PCR reads with MiXCR. The sample includes hundreds of thousands of distinct CDR3 sequences, about 15% of them seen just once. What was sequenced was blood. The origin of the receptors is a woman aged 18-30 years with Graves' hyperthyroidism.

This clonotype was recorded many times. This sequence joins TRBV6-5 and TRBJ2-2, with TRBD1 matching 8 bases. With 2 bases clipped from V and 4 bases from J, the junction kept 3 bases outside the gene matches. Germline V gives CDR1 MNHEY, CDR2 SVGAGI. CDR3 length equals 15 residues. CDR3 in amino acids: CASSYRTGFTGELFF. CDR3 nucleotides: TGTGCCAGCAGTTACAGGACAGGGTTCACCGGGGAGCTGTTTTTT.

The chain links TRBV29-1 to TRBJ2-1, with D perhaps matching TRBD1 or TRBD2 (5 bases each). CDR3 length equals 11 residues. V gave up 7 bases and J gave up 7 bases, with 11 bases separating them. Per the germline V gene, CDR1 is SQVTM and CDR2 is ANQGSEA. CDR3 in amino acids: CSAQRGNEQFF. DNA of the CDR3: TGCAGCGCTCAGAGGGGTAATGAGCAGTTCTTC.

This clonotype has a handful of counts. The rearrangement links TRBV5-1 to TRBJ2-2; D gene ambiguous. This CDR3 comprises 15 residues. V was pared by 7 bases and J by 1 base, with 14 bases between. The germline gives CDR1 SGHRS, CDR2 YFSETQ. The chain's CDR3 is CASRSATVNTGELFF. CDR3 sequence (DNA): TGCGCCAGCCGATCCGCCACAGTGAACACCGGGGAGCTGTTTTTT.

This clonotype appeared many times. The chain combines TRBV27 with TRBJ2-6; 7 bases align to TRBD1. After removal of 5 bases from V and 3 bases from J, the junction contained 4 bases not matched to a gene. The CDR3 runs to 15 residues. Germline V gene lookup returns CDR1 MNHEY and CDR2 SMNVEV (reference sequence). The CDR3: CASSIRTGGANVLTF. CDR3 sequence (DNA): TGTGCCAGCAGTATCCGGACAGGTGGGGCCAACGTCCTGACTTTC. Full variable domain (rest looked up from reference TRBV27 and TRBJ2-6): EAQVTQNPRYLITVTGKKLTVTCSQNMNHEYMSWYRQDPGLGLRQIYYSMNVEVTDKGDVPEGYKVSRKEKRNFPLILESPSPNQTSLYFCASSIRTGGANVLTFGAGSRLTVL.

This clonotype was observed at least ten times. The chain couples TRBV18 to TRBJ1-2; D is ambiguous. V lost 8 bases to trimming and J lost 4 bases, with 14 bases between them. This CDR3 has 13 amino acids. Germline CDR1 reads KGHSH; CDR2 reads LQKENI. Written as DNA, the CDR3 is TGTGCCAGCAGGCCCCTCCAAGCCTATGGCTACACCTTC. This translates into CASRPLQAYGYTF.

This rearrangement joins TRBV6-1 to TRBJ2-3; 8 bases agree with TRBD2. Losses at the gene ends were 3 bases for V and 4 bases for J; bases not matched to a gene: 6. The germline V gene has CDR1 MNHNS and CDR2 SASEGT. The length of the CDR3 is 15 residues. This CDR3 reads CASSDPREGSDTQYF. The CDR3 coding sequence is TGTGCCAGCAGTGACCCCCGGGAGGGGTCAGATACGCAGTATTTT.

This clonotype was found many times. The J gene is TRBJ1-2, the V gene TRBV9, with D unclear. Trimming removed 5 bases at V and 8 bases at J, with 10 bases between. The CDR3 is made up of 11 amino acids. Germline V gene sequence: CDR1 SGDLS, CDR2 YYNGEE. The DNA of the CDR3 is TGTGCCAGCAGTGGGTTGGCCGGCTACACCTTC. Amino acid sequence: CASSGLAGYTF.